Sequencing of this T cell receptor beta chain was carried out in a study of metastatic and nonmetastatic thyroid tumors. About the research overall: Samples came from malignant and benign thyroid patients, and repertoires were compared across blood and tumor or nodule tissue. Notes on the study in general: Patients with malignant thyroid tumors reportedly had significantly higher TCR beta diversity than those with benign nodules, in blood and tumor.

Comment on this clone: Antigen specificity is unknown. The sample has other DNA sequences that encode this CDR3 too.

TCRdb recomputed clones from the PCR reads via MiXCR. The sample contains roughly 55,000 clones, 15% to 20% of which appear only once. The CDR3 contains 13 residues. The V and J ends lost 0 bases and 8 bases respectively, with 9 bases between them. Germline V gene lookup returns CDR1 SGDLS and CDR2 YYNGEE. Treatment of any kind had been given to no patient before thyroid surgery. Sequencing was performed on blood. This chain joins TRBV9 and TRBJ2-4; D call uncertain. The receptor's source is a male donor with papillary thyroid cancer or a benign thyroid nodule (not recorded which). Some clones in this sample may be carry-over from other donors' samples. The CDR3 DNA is TGTGCCAGCAGCGTAGAGGGTTTGGACATTCAGTACTTC. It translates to CASSVEGLDIQYF.